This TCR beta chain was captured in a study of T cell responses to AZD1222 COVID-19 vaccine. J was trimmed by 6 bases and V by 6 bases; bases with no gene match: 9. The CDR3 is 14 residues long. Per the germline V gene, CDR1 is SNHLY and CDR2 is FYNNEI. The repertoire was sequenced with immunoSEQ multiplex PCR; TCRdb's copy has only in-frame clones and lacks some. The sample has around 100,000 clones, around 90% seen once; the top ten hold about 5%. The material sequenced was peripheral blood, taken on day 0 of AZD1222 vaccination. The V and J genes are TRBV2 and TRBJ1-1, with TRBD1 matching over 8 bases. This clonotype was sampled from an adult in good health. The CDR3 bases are TGTGCCAGCAGACCACTGGGACAGGTCTCTGAAGCTTTCTTT. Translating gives CASRPLGQVSEAFF.